Detailed here is one T cell receptor beta chain. This sample is drawn from a study of blood T cell repertoires in COVID-19. Background on the study: The samples span acute and convalescent COVID-19 from the United States, Italy and Spain.

Germline V gene sequence: CDR1 LGHDT, CDR2 YNNKEL (reference sequence). Unmatched junction bases numbered 8, after V lost 4 bases and J lost 5 bases. There are 15 residues in the CDR3. Original methodology: Amplification of reference gene primers was used by the study to estimate nucleated cell counts. The protocol was immunoSEQ multiplex PCR, while the TCRdb copy is restricted to in-frame clones and leaves out a portion. V, J and clone size derive from that table, while D and trimming were established from the DNA sequence. The data contain around 150,000 clones, around 84% of them seen just once; the ten biggest clones take up roughly a fifth.

The V call is TRBV3-1 (or the pseudogene TRBV3-2), the J call TRBJ1-2; TRBD1 aligns across 9 bases. The sequence was obtained from a woman older than 75 with acute or convalescent COVID-19. Material for sequencing was peripheral blood. CDR3 loop: CASSPRDRVRYGYTF. Written as DNA, the CDR3 is TGTGCCAGCAGCCCCCGGGACAGGGTGAGGTATGGCTACACCTTC.